This passage covers 20 T cell receptor beta chains from one sample sequenced in a study of shared clonotypes between healthy human individuals. The method was immunoSEQ multiplex PCR; TCRdb's version includes in-frame clones alone and lacks a portion of them. This table holds fewer than 3 million clones, 85% to 95% found once. Input material: naive CD4+ T cells from PBMCs. The sample's subset: CD45RA+ positively selected. These receptors originate from a man aged 18 to 30 in good health. Some clones in this sample may be carry-over from other donors' samples.

The genes are TRBV6-5 and TRBJ2-7; possibly TRBD1 for D (6 bases). CDR3 length: 13 amino acids. V was cut by 7 bases and J by 2 bases, with 12 bases left in between. CDR1 MNHEY and CDR2 SVGAGI come from the germline V gene. CDR3: CASTQRDTYEQYF. The CDR3 DNA reads TGTGCCAGCACACAGAGGGACACCTACGAGCAGTACTTC.

The gene calls are TRBV6-5 and TRBJ1-4, with D unclear. Germline assignment: CDR1 MNHEY and CDR2 SVGAGI. With 0 bases removed from V and 8 bases from J, the gap between germline ends came to 7 bases. The CDR3 length is 13 residues. CDR3 region: CASSYSKREKLFF. The CDR3 DNA reads TGTGCCAGCAGTTACTCTAAGAGAGAAAAACTGTTTTTT.

The V and J genes are TRBV5-1 and TRBJ1-1; possibly TRBD1 for D (6 bases). The CDR3 length is 15 residues. The ends were cut back, 2 bases at V and 1 base at J, with 12 bases in the middle. Germline V gene sequence: CDR1 SGHRS, CDR2 YFSETQ. The CDR3 DNA reads TGCGCCAGCAGCTTCGGGGGGCGAAAGAACACTGAAGCTTTCTTT. Amino acids: CASSFGGRKNTEAFF.

Comments on this clone: One junction end does not reproduce the germline sequence, and a read error may be involved. The gene calls are TRBV28 and TRBJ1-1; no firm D call. The CDR3 is made up of 16 amino acids. The germline CDR1 and CDR2 sequences are MDHEN and SYDVKM. As DNA, the CDR3 is TGTGCCAGCAGTCTATGGAAGAGAGGGATTCGAACTGAAGCTTTCTTT. It encodes CASSLWKRGIRTEAFF.

In its sample, this clone was seen once. This sequence joins TRBV15 and TRBJ1-3, with D maybe TRBD1 (6 bases). Germline CDR1 reads LNHNV; CDR2 reads YYDKDF (reference sequence). The CDR3 is 13 amino acids. V was clipped by 6 bases and J by 9 bases, with 15 bases between them. DNA of the CDR3: TGTGCCACCAGTTACAGGGAAGGTGCCACCATATATTTT. Amino acid sequence: CATSYREGATIYF.

This rearrangement joins TRBV9 to TRBJ1-2; the match to TRBD1 covers 10 bases. Germline V gene data show CDR1 as SGDLS and CDR2 as YYNGEE. Trimming took 3 bases from V and 7 from J; bases not matched to a gene: 15. The CDR3 loop spans 17 amino acids. The CDR3 DNA is TGTGCCAGCAGCGAGCAAATTGACAGGGGGCGGCGGCGTGGCTACACCTTC. Its translation: CASSEQIDRGRRRGYTF.

The chain joins TRBV9 to TRBJ2-3; possibly TRBD1 or TRBD2 for D (5 bases each). This CDR3 comprises 15 residues. From germline, CDR1 is SGDLS and CDR2 YYNGEE. V was trimmed by 4 bases and J by 0 bases, leaving 12 bases between them. The CDR3 is CASSSLGASTDTQYF. CDR3 sequence (DNA): TGTGCCAGCAGCTCCCTCGGGGCTAGCACAGATACGCAGTATTTT.

The chain carries TRBV5-1 and TRBJ2-2; TRBD1 matches at 7 bases. V was clipped by 0 bases and J by 6 bases; unmatched bases: 5. The germline V gene encodes CDR1 SGHRS and CDR2 YFSETQ. The CDR3 extends over 15 amino acids. The CDR3, as DNA: TGCGCCAGCAGCTTGGGACAGGGATTAGCCGGGGAGCTGTTTTTT. Residues: CASSLGQGLAGELFF.

This clone was observed a handful of times. The V gene is TRBV11-2, the J gene TRBJ1-1, with D perhaps matching TRBD1 (5 bases). The CDR3 extends over 14 amino acids. V dropped 5 bases and J dropped 5 bases, with 15 bases sitting between them. Per the germline V gene, CDR1 is SGHAT and CDR2 is FQNNGV. This CDR3 reads CASSPPGGGTEAFF. In nucleotides, the CDR3 is TGTGCCAGCAGCCCGCCTGGGGGAGGGACTGAAGCTTTCTTT.

This clone was picked up a small number of times. The chain couples TRBV29-1 to TRBJ1-1, with D maybe TRBD1 (6 bases). The CDR3 spans 13 residues. Trimming cost V 7 bases and J 0 bases, with 12 bases left between them. Germline values: CDR1 SQVTM, CDR2 ANQGSEA. The CDR3, as DNA: TGCAGCGCAGGACAGCTCATGAACACTGAAGCTTTCTTT. Its protein is CSAGQLMNTEAFF. Supplemented by reference TRBV29-1 and TRBJ1-1, the full variable domain reads SAVISQKPSRDICQRGTSLTIQCQVDSQVTMMFWYRQQPGQSLTLIATANQGSEATYESGFVIDKFPISRPNLTFSTLTVSNMSPEDSSIYLCSAGQLMNTEAFFGQGTRLTVV.

J is TRBJ2-3 and V is TRBV28, with D possibly matching TRBD1 (6 bases). Trimming stripped 9 bases from V and 2 bases from J, with 15 bases between. CDR1 MDHEN and CDR2 SYDVKM come from the germline V gene. This CDR3 comprises 14 residues. The CDR3 sequence: CASNDRTITDTQYF. CDR3 bases: TGTGCCAGTAACGACAGGACAATCACAGATACGCAGTATTTT.

This chain uses TRBV2 with TRBJ1-2; D remains unclear. Germline V gene lookup returns CDR1 SNHLY and CDR2 FYNNEI. The germline V and J ends were trimmed by 3 bases and 3 bases, with 5 bases remaining between them. There are 12 residues in the CDR3. Here the CDR3 DNA reads TGTGCCAGCAGTGATCAGGACTATGGCTACACCTTC. Protein product: CASSDQDYGYTF.

The V gene is TRBV5-4, the J gene TRBJ2-5, with D unclear. CDR1 is SGHNT and CDR2 is YYREEE in the germline V gene (reference sequence). V was trimmed by 1 base and J by 4 bases, leaving 11 bases between them. The CDR3 sequence is 14 residues long. The CDR3 DNA sequence: TGTGCCAGCAGCTTGTCAGCCCCCGCAGAGACCCAGTACTTC. As protein: CASSLSAPAETQYF.

The chain combines TRBV5-1 with TRBJ2-1, with D possibly TRBD1 on 6 matching bases. V lost 2 bases to trimming and J lost 8 bases, with 17 bases between them. Germline lookup yields CDR1 SGHRS and CDR2 YFSETQ. There are 15 residues in the CDR3. The CDR3 reads CASSLFRGSGDEQFF. CDR3 in DNA: TGCGCCAGCAGCTTATTCAGGGGTTCCGGGGATGAGCAGTTCTTC.

This clone has only one observation. CDR3 protein: CSVNKGTGNTDTQYF. CDR3 DNA: TGCAGCGTAAATAAGGGGACAGGTAACACAGATACGCAGTATTTT. V is TRBV29-1 and J is TRBJ2-3, with 8 bases that match TRBD1. Germline V gene sequence: CDR1 SQVTM, CDR2 ANQGSEA. V dropped 6 bases and J dropped 2; count of bases not matched to a gene: 10. The length of the CDR3 is 15 residues.

V and J are TRBV2 and TRBJ1-2, with D maybe TRBD1 (5 bases). The CDR3 covers 14 residues. V lost 7 bases, J lost 4 bases, and 16 bases lay in between. Germline V gene data show CDR1 as SNHLY and CDR2 as FYNNEI. CDR3 sequence reads: CASTPGQGGYGYTF. In nucleotides, the CDR3 is TGTGCCAGCACCCCGGGGCAGGGTGGCTATGGCTACACCTTC.

Of note for this clone: This sample also contains other DNA sequences that code for the same CDR3. V gene TRBV19 combines with J gene TRBJ1-5; D may be TRBD1 (5 bases). The V gene's germline CDR1 is LNHDA and CDR2 SQIVND (reference sequence). The CDR3 has 14 residues. The V gene lost 3 bases and the J gene lost 1 base, with 7 bases spanning the gap. The CDR3 here is CASSIGGSNQPQHF. In DNA form, the CDR3 reads TGTGCCAGTAGTATCGGGGGGAGCAATCAGCCCCAGCATTTT.

The chain uses TRBV28 and TRBJ2-7, with D unclear. Germline CDR1 reads MDHEN; CDR2 reads SYDVKM. The V gene lost 7 bases and the J gene lost 0 bases, with 13 bases spanning the gap. This CDR3 region has 14 residues. CDR3 DNA sequence: TGTGCCAGCATAGACGGCGGTAGCTCCTACGAGCAGTACTTC. It translates to CASIDGGSSYEQYF.

The chain combines TRBV2 with TRBJ2-1; maybe TRBD2 (5 bases). Germline V gene sequence: CDR1 SNHLY, CDR2 FYNNEI. The CDR3 contains 13 residues. Trimming pared 6 bases from V and 9 bases from J, leaving 15 bases between. The CDR3 region has the DNA TGTGCCAGCAGCGGAAAGCACAGCGGTGAGCAGTTCTTC. Its translation: CASSGKHSGEQFF.

This clone showed up just a few times. This chain joins TRBV15 and TRBJ2-7, with TRBD2 matching over 8 bases. V lost 0 bases to trimming and J lost 7 bases; unmatched junction nucleotides: 8. The germline CDR1 and CDR2 sequences are LNHNV and YYDKDF (reference sequence). There are 15 residues in the CDR3. CDR3 protein: CATSRDSAGGEEQYF. CDR3 nucleotides: TGTGCCACCAGCAGAGATTCCGCGGGAGGTGAAGAGCAGTACTTC.